Each of the 10 T cell receptor beta chains below was sequenced from the same sample in a study of blood T cells in healthy people across ages. Alongside a J-beta primer mix, a sample-barcoded 5' primer served in a second PCR lasting 7 to 11 cycles. TCRdb passed the 5' RACE reads through MiXCR, listing each CDR3 protein once. The repertoire holds about 1.6 million distinct CDR3 sequences, with about 31% as singletons. Sequenced: blood. The receptor source for this set is a woman in her 30s in good health.

The gene calls are TRBV6-2 or TRBV6-3 and TRBJ1-4, with D unclear. Trimming removed 0 bases at V and 8 bases at J, with 16 bases between. In germline, CDR1 is MNHEY, CDR2 SVGEGT. The CDR3 spans 16 residues. The CDR3 sequence is CASSYSQSAIGEKLFF. As DNA, the CDR3 is TGTGCCAGCAGTTACTCGCAGTCGGCGATTGGGGAAAAACTGTTTTTT.

This chain uses TRBV20-1 with TRBJ2-7; 7 nucleotides agree with TRBD2. CDR1 DFQATT and CDR2 SNEGSKA come from the germline V gene (reference sequence). Trimming removed 2 bases from V and 6 bases from J; junction bases left unmatched: 7. This CDR3 region has 13 residues. The DNA of the CDR3 is TGCAGTGCTAGACAGGGAGGGGTAGGCGAGCAGTACTTC. Its protein product is CSARQGGVGEQYF.

J is TRBJ2-6 and V is TRBV3-1; D is uncertain. The CDR3 runs 17 residues. Germline CDR1 and CDR2: LGHDT and YNNKEL (reference sequence). V lost 4 bases, J lost 1 base, and 14 bases lay in between. The CDR3 loop reads CASSRGVQRSGANVLTF. The CDR3 bases are TGTGCCAGCAGCCGAGGCGTCCAGAGGTCTGGGGCCAACGTCCTGACTTTC.

As to this clonotype: A much larger clonotype is one base distant, so this may be a read error. The genes are TRBV11-2 and TRBJ2-3; D gene ambiguous. V was clipped by 5 bases and J by 0 bases, with 6 bases between them. CDR1 and CDR2 (germline): SGHAT, FQNNGV. There are 13 residues in the CDR3. The CDR3 reads CASSRFSTDTQYF. CDR3 DNA sequence: TGTGCCAGCAGCCGATTTAGCACAGATACGCAGTATTTT.

This chain connects TRBV29-1 to TRBJ2-7, with TRBD2 matching 14 bases. The CDR3 spans 16 residues. CDR1 SQVTM and CDR2 ANQGSEA come from the germline V gene. The V segment lost 3 bases and the J segment 1 base; nucleotides outside the gene matches: 5. CDR3 nucleotides: TGCAGCGTTGAGGGACTAGCGGGGGAAGGTTCCTACGAGCAGTACTTC. It is translated as CSVEGLAGEGSYEQYF.

This clonotype was detected a few times. The genes are TRBV20-1 and TRBJ2-3; possible D gene TRBD2, 6 bases. Between the trimmed V and J ends, which lost 6 bases and 0 bases, there was a span of 16 bases. Germline assignment: CDR1 DFQATT and CDR2 SNEGSKA (reference sequence). The CDR3 is made up of 15 amino acids. CDR3 DNA: TGCAGTGCGGGAGGAGCCCAGAGTAGCACAGATACGCAGTATTTT. Protein: CSAGGAQSSTDTQYF.

Remarks on this clonotype: The missing conserved phenylalanine or tryptophan at the end of this CDR3 makes a read error likely. The limits of the CDR3 on the DNA are not certain, so only TCRdb's listed CDR3 is given. The genes are TRBV20-1 and TRBJ1-2; the D segment call TRBD1 is taken from the table without a DNA check. The germline gives CDR1 DFQATT, CDR2 SNEGSKA (reference sequence). The CDR3 spans 12 residues, counting both ends. CDR3 in amino acids: CSARWDIYGCTC.

This clonotype was seen a handful of times. V gene TRBV7-3 combines with J gene TRBJ2-1; D is unclear. Germline V gene data show CDR1 as SGHTA and CDR2 as FQGTGA. The CDR3 is 16 residues long. Trimming took 7 bases from V and 0 from J, leaving 16 bases between them. The DNA for the CDR3 is TGTGCCAGCACCCCGGAACCAACCCTCTCCTACAATGAGCAGTTCTTC. Translation: CASTPEPTLSYNEQFF.

CDR3 bases: TGTGCCAGCAGTATGCAACCTAACTATTACGAGCAGTACTTC. Its translation: CASSMQPNYYEQYF. The chain is built from TRBV6-5 and TRBJ2-7; D remains ambiguous. This CDR3 is 14 amino acids long. Germline V gives CDR1 MNHEY, CDR2 SVGAGI. V was clipped by 5 bases and J by 4 bases, with 15 bases between them.

The genes are TRBV5-5 and TRBJ2-5; 9 bases are shared with TRBD2. V lost 4 bases and J lost 4; bases outside the gene matches: 8. Germline V gene data show CDR1 as SGHKS and CDR2 as YYEKEE (reference sequence). CDR3 length equals 15 residues. The CDR3 bases are TGTGCCAGCAGCCCGGGGACTAGCAGTCGAGAGACCCAGTACTTC. Translating it yields CASSPGTSSRETQYF.